This is a list of T cell receptor beta chains from one sample in a study of T cell clusters in autoimmune cytopenias. TCRdb reprocessed the multiplex PCR reads, keeping one entry per CDR3 protein, no DNA. The sample data list around 7,000 distinct CDR3 sequences. This sample also belongs to another study, concerning T cell repertoires in aging, cancer and after chemotherapy.

Sample: peripheral blood. The receptors originated from a human donor in good health. Each CDR3 is given with its conserved first and last residue. Fields, in order: J gene, clone size, V gene, CDR3 protein. The size field is filled for only some rows; it gives once, few, many or a size class.

j_call: TRBJ2-4; clone_size: medium-sized; v_call: TRBV29-1; cdr3_aa: CSVEHRKNIQYF
j_call: TRBJ1-4; clone_size: NA; v_call: TRBV27; cdr3_aa: CASSPSPGFNEKLFF
j_call: TRBJ1-4; clone_size: NA; v_call: TRBV27; cdr3_aa: CASIPSPLATNEKLFF
j_call: TRBJ1-1; clone_size: NA; v_call: TRBV19; cdr3_aa: CASSIAGSNTEAFF
j_call: TRBJ2-3; clone_size: NA; v_call: TRBV15; cdr3_aa: CATSRATDTQYF
j_call: TRBJ1-6; clone_size: NA; v_call: TRBV6-6; cdr3_aa: CAIHRDINSPLHF
j_call: TRBJ2-3; clone_size: NA; v_call: TRBV5-1; cdr3_aa: CASSPTTSTDTQYF
j_call: TRBJ1-5; clone_size: NA; v_call: TRBV18; cdr3_aa: CASSLLQVSSNQPQHF
j_call: TRBJ2-1; clone_size: NA; v_call: TRBV10-3; cdr3_aa: CAISESYEQFF
j_call: TRBJ2-7; clone_size: NA; v_call: TRBV19; cdr3_aa: CASSSQFLSYEQYF
j_call: TRBJ2-5; clone_size: medium-sized; v_call: TRBV19; cdr3_aa: CASSNPGQGAGETQYF
j_call: TRBJ2-5; clone_size: medium-sized; v_call: TRBV19; cdr3_aa: CASRQDRKETQYF
j_call: TRBJ2-7; clone_size: medium-sized; v_call: TRBV6-2/TRBV6-3; cdr3_aa: CASSYETASYEQYF
j_call: TRBJ2-7; clone_size: NA; v_call: TRBV27; cdr3_aa: CASSRPGTHLVEQYF
j_call: TRBJ1-1; clone_size: NA; v_call: TRBV6-2/TRBV6-3; cdr3_aa: CASRFRGNTEAFF
j_call: TRBJ1-2; clone_size: NA; v_call: TRBV12-3/TRBV12-4; cdr3_aa: CASSSDRAYDYGYTF